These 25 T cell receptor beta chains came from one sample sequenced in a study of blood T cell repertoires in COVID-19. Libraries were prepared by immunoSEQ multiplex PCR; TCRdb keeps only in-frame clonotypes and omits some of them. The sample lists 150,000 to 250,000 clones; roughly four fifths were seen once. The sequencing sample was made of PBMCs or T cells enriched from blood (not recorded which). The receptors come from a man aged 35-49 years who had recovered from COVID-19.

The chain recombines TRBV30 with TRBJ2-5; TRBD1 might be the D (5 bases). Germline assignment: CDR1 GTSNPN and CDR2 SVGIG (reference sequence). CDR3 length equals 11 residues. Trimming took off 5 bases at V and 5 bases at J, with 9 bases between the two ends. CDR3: CAWYRHETQYF. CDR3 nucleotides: TGTGCCTGGTACAGGCATGAGACCCAGTACTTC.

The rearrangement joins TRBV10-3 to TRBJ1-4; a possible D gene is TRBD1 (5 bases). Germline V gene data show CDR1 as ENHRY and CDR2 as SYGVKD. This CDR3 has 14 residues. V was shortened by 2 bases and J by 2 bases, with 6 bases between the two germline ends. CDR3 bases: TGTGCCATCAGTGAGGCAGGGACTAATGAAAAACTGTTTTTT. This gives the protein CAISEAGTNEKLFF.

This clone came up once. CDR3 in amino acids: CASSSGGRGENTEAFF. CDR3 DNA: TGTGCCAGCAGCTCCGGGGGGAGGGGCGAGAACACTGAAGCTTTCTTT. This chain links TRBV5-4 with TRBJ1-1; TRBD1 is a possible D gene (5 bases). CDR3 size: 16 residues. Germline CDR1 and CDR2: SGHNT and YYREEE (reference sequence). Trimming removed 3 bases from V and 1 base from J, with 16 bases in between.

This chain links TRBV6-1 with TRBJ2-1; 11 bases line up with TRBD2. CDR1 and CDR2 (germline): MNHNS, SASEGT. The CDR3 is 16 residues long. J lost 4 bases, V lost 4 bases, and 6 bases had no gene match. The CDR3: CASSGISGGAYNEQFF. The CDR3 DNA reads TGTGCCAGCAGTGGTATTAGCGGGGGGGCGTACAATGAGCAGTTCTTC.

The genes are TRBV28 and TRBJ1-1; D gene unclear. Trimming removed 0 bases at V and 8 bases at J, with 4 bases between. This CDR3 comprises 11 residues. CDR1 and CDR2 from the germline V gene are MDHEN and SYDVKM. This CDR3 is CASSLWQEAFF. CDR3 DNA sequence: TGTGCCAGCAGTTTATGGCAGGAAGCTTTCTTT.

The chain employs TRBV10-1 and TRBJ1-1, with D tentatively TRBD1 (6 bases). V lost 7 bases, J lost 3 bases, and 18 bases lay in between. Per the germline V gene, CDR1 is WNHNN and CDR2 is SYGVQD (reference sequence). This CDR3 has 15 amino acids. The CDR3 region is CASNSHRALDTEAFF. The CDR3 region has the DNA TGCGCCAGCAATTCGCACAGGGCTCTTGACACTGAAGCTTTCTTT.

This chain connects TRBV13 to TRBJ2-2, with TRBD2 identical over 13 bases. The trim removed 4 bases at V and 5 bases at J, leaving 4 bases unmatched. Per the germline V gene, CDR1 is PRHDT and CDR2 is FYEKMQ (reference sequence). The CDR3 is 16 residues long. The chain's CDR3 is CASSSGLAGRTGELFF. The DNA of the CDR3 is TGTGCCAGCAGCTCGGGACTAGCGGGGAGGACCGGGGAGCTGTTTTTT.

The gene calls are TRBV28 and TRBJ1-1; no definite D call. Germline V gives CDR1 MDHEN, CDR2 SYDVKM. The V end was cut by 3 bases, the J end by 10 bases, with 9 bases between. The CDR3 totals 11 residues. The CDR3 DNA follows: TGTGCCAGCAGTTTTAGAGGGAGAGCTTTCTTT. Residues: CASSFRGRAFF.

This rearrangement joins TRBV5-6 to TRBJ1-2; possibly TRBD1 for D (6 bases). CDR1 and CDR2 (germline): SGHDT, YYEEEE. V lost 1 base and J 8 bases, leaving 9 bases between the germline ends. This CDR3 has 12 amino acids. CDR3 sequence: CASSLRDNGYTF. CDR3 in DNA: TGTGCCAGCAGCTTGAGGGACAACGGCTACACCTTC.

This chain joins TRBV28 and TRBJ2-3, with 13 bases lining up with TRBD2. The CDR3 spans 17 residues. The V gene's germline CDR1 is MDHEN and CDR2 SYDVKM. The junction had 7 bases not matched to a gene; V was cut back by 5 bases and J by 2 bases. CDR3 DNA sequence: TGTGCCAGCAGTACGCGACTAGCGGGGGGCGTCACAGATACGCAGTATTTT. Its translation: CASSTRLAGGVTDTQYF.

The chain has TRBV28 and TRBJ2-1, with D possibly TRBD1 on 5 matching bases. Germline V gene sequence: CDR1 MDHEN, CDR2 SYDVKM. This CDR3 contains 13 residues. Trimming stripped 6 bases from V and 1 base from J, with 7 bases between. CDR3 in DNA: TGTGCCAGCAGACAGGCTTCCTACAATGAGCAGTTCTTC. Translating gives CASRQASYNEQFF.

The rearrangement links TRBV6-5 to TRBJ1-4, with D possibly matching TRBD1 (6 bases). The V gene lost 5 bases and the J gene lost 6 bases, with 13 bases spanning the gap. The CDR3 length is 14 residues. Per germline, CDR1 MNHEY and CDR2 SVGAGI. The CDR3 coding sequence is TGTGCCAGCAGTCGGGTAACAGGGTATGAAAAACTGTTTTTT. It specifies CASSRVTGYEKLFF.

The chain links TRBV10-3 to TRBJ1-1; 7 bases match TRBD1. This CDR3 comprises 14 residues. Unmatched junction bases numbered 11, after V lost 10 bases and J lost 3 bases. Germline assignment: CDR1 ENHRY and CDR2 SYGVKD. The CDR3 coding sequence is TGTGCCACTCACCAGGGGGTCACGGACACTGAAGCTTTCTTT. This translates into CATHQGVTDTEAFF.

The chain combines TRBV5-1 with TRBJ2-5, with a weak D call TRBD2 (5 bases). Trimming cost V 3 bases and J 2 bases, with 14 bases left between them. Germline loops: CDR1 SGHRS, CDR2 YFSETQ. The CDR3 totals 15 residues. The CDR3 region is CASSWLATRQETQYF. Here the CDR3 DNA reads TGCGCCAGCAGCTGGCTAGCAACTCGACAAGAGACCCAGTACTTC. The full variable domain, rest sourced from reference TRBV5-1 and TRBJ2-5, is KAGVTQTPRYLIKTRGQQVTLSCSPISGHRSVSWYQQTPGQGLQFLFEYFSETQRNKGNFPGRFSGRQFSNSRSEMNVSTLELGDSALYLCASSWLATRQETQYFGPGTRLLVL.

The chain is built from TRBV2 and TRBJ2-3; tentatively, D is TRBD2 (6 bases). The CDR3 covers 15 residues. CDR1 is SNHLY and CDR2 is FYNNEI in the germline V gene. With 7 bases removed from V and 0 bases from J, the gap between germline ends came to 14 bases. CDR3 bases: TGTGCCAGCATGGAGGGAGATTCTAGCACAGATACGCAGTATTTT. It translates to CASMEGDSSTDTQYF.

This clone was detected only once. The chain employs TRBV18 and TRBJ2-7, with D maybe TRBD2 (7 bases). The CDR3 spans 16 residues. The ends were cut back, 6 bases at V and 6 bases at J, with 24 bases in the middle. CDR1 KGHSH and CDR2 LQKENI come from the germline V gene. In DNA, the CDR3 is TGTGCCAGCTCCGAGCAACTGGCGGGGGCATTTTCCGAGCAGTACTTC. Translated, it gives CASSEQLAGAFSEQYF.

CDR3 nucleotides: TGTGCCAGCAGCTTAGCGCTGAGGGGGAAGGCTGGAAACACCATATATTTT. It is translated as CASSLALRGKAGNTIYF. The chain carries TRBV7-6 and TRBJ1-3; a possible D gene is TRBD1 (6 bases). CDR3 length equals 17 residues. The V gene's germline CDR1 is SGHVS and CDR2 FNYEAQ. The germline V and J ends were trimmed by 0 bases and 2 bases, with 14 bases remaining between them.

The CDR3 here is CASSLAGGRGTEAFF. CDR3 in DNA: TGTGCCAGCAGCTTAGCGGGGGGTCGGGGGACTGAAGCTTTCTTT. This sequence joins TRBV7-8 and TRBJ1-1, with TRBD1 as a possible D gene (5 bases). Germline V gives CDR1 SGHVS, CDR2 FQNEAQ. Trimming cost V 0 bases and J 5 bases, with 13 bases left between them. The CDR3 runs to 15 residues.

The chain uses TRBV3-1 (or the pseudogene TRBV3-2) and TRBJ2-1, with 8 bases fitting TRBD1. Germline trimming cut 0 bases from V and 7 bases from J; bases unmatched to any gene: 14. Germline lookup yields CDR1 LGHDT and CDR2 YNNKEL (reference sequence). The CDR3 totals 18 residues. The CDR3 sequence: CASSQDRRGQGAKNEQFF. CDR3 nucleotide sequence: TGTGCCAGCAGCCAAGATAGACGGGGGCAGGGGGCAAAGAATGAGCAGTTCTTC.

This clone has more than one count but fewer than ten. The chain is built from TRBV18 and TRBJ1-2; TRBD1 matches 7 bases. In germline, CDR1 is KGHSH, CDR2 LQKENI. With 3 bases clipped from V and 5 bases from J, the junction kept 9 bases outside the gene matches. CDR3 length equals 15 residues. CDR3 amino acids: CASSPPGGRLYGYTF. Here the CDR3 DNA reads TGTGCCAGCTCACCCCCAGGGGGGAGGCTGTATGGCTACACCTTC. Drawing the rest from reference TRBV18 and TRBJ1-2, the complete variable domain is NAGVMQNPRHLVRRRGQEARLRCSPMKGHSHVYWYRQLPEEGLKFMVYLQKENIIDESGMPKERFSAEFPKEGPSILRIQQVVRGDSAAYFCASSPPGGRLYGYTFGSGTRLTVV.

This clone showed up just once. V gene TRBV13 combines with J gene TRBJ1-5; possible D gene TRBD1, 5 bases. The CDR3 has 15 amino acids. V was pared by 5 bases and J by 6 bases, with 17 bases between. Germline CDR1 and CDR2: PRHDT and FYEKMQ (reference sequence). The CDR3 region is CASSADRDGGQPQHF. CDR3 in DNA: TGTGCCAGCAGCGCCGACAGAGACGGTGGTCAGCCCCAGCATTTT.

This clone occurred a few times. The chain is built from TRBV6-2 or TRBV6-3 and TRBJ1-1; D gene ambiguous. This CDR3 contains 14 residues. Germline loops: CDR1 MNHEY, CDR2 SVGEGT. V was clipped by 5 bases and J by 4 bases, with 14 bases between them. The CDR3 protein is CASSTRVRVTEAFF. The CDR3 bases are TGTGCCAGCAGTACCAGAGTGAGGGTCACTGAAGCTTTCTTT.

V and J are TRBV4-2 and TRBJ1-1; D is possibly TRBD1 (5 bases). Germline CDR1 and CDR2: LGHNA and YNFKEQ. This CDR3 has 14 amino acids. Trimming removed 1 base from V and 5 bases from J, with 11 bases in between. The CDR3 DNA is TGTGCCAGCAGCCAAGTTACGCAGGGAACTGAAGCTTTCTTT. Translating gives CASSQVTQGTEAFF.

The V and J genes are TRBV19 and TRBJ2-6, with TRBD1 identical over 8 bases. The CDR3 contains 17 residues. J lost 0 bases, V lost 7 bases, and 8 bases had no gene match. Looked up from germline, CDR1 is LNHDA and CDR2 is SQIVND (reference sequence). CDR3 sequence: CASTPGTGTSGANVLTF. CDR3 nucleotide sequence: TGTGCCAGTACCCCCGGGACAGGAACCTCTGGGGCCAACGTCCTGACTTTC.

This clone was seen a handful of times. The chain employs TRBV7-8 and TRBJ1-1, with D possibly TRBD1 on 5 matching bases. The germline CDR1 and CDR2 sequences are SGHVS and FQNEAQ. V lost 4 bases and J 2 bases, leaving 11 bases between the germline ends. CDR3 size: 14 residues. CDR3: CASSSTTVNTEAFF. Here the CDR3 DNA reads TGTGCCAGCAGCTCAACGACAGTCAACACTGAAGCTTTCTTT.